The 20 T cell receptor beta chains listed next were all sequenced from one sample in a study of Graves' ophthalmopathy and Graves' hyperthyroidism. The TCR beta CDR3 regions underwent amplification from RNA transcripts. After a first-round RT-PCR with HTBI primers, a second-round multiplex PCR was run. TCRdb fed the multiplex PCR reads into MiXCR, producing one record per CDR3 protein. The data show about half a million distinct CDR3 sequences, with approximately 14% seen just once and around 9.8% held by the top ten. Input material: blood. The receptors shown here come from a young woman with Graves' ophthalmopathy.

This clonotype has ten or more counts. V gene TRBV30 combines with J gene TRBJ2-4, with TRBD2 identical over 10 bases. This CDR3 contains 13 residues. The trim removed 1 base at V and 14 bases at J, leaving 8 bases unmatched. The germline V gene has CDR1 GTSNPN and CDR2 SVGIG (reference sequence). CDR3 sequence reads: CAWSDLAGDLKYF. The CDR3 region has the DNA TGTGCCTGGAGTGATCTAGCGGGGGATCTTAAGTACTTC.

This clonotype was detected a few times. The genes are TRBV12-3 or TRBV12-4 and TRBJ1-6, with D unresolved. The V and J ends lost 7 bases and 9 bases respectively, with 10 bases between them. The CDR3 covers 12 residues. CDR3 sequence reads: CASTMAGSPLHF. The CDR3 DNA is TGTGCCAGCACTATGGCAGGTTCACCCCTCCACTTT.

This clonotype was seen many times. The chain joins TRBV6-1 to TRBJ2-5, with D perhaps matching TRBD1 (5 bases). Germline lookup yields CDR1 MNHNS and CDR2 SASEGT. The CDR3 covers 11 residues. Trimming stripped 4 bases from V and 9 bases from J, with 9 bases between. In nucleotides, the CDR3 is TGTGCCAGCAGTGCTGACAGTCCCCAGTACTTC. It is translated as CASSADSPQYF.

At least ten counts were recorded for this clonotype. V gene TRBV28 combines with J gene TRBJ1-1; the D is unclear. The V gene's germline CDR1 is MDHEN and CDR2 SYDVKM. This CDR3 is 11 amino acids long. Trimming removed 11 bases at V and 1 base at J, with 8 bases between. This CDR3 reads CAHRGNTEAFF. As DNA, the CDR3 is TGTGCCCACCGGGGGAACACTGAAGCTTTCTTT.

The sample holds many counts of this clonotype. This chain uses TRBV29-1 with TRBJ2-5; a weak D match, TRBD1 (5 bases). This CDR3 is built from 11 residues. Germline V gene data show CDR1 as SQVTM and CDR2 as ANQGSEA. With 7 bases removed from V and 2 bases from J, the gap between germline ends came to 8 bases. In DNA form, the CDR3 reads TGCAGCGGGAAGGGGCAAGAGACCCAGTACTTC. Encoded protein: CSGKGQETQYF. Looking up the rest from reference TRBV29-1 and TRBJ2-5 gives the full variable domain: SAVISQKPSRDICQRGTSLTIQCQVDSQVTMMFWYRQQPGQSLTLIATANQGSEATYESGFVIDKFPISRPNLTFSTLTVSNMSPEDSSIYLCSGKGQETQYFGPGTRLLVL.

This rearrangement joins TRBV24-1 to TRBJ1-5; no clear D gene. The CDR3 loop spans 16 amino acids. Germline V gene lookup returns CDR1 KGHDR and CDR2 SFDVKD. The V gene lost 4 bases and the J gene lost 5 bases, with 17 bases spanning the gap. CDR3 residues: CATSEKVTLGDQPQHF. The CDR3 DNA sequence: TGTGCCACCAGTGAGAAGGTGACCTTAGGAGATCAGCCCCAGCATTTT.

In its sample, this clonotype was seen many times. This chain joins TRBV12-5 and TRBJ2-7; D may correspond to TRBD1 or TRBD2 (5 bases each). From germline, CDR1 is LGHNT and CDR2 FRNRAP. The CDR3 is 22 amino acids. V shed 0 bases and J shed 0 bases, with 30 bases lying between them. The CDR3 spells CASGLVPILSLSGSSPSYEQYF. CDR3 sequence (DNA): TGTGCTAGTGGTTTGGTACCAATCCTATCCCTTTCAGGGAGCAGTCCCTCCTACGAGCAGTACTTC.

The table lists this clonotype with many counts. The rearrangement uses TRBV12-3 or TRBV12-4 and TRBJ1-1; the D is unclear. The CDR3 is 13 amino acids. V lost 6 bases to trimming and J lost 1 base, with 9 bases between them. The CDR3 nucleotides read TGTGCCAGCAGCACGGGGAGGAACACTGAAGCTTTCTTT. It encodes CASSTGRNTEAFF.

The chain couples TRBV6-1 to TRBJ1-1, with 12 bases matching TRBD1. This CDR3 region has 14 residues. CDR1 MNHNS and CDR2 SASEGT come from the germline V gene. V gave up 8 bases and J gave up 4 bases; unmatched junction bases: 5. The CDR3 sequence is CASWDRGLGTEAFF. The CDR3 coding sequence is TGTGCCAGCTGGGACAGGGGGCTTGGCACTGAAGCTTTCTTT.

In its sample, this clonotype was seen a few times. The genes are TRBV13 and TRBJ2-2; 7 bases agree with TRBD1. V was clipped by 4 bases and J by 0 bases; unmatched bases: 8. Germline CDR1 PRHDT, CDR2 FYEKMQ (reference sequence). The CDR3 spans 17 residues. CDR3 amino acids: CASSWSGTAANTGELFF. The CDR3 nucleotides are TGTGCCAGCAGCTGGTCTGGGACAGCAGCGAACACCGGGGAGCTGTTTTTT.

This clonotype was counted many times. The chain recombines TRBV6-1 with TRBJ1-4; D gene uncertain. Trimming took off 0 bases at V and 6 bases at J, with 11 bases between the two ends. This CDR3 contains 15 residues. Germline values: CDR1 MNHNS, CDR2 SASEGT. CDR3 protein: CASSEALRADEKLFF. The CDR3 nucleotides are TGTGCCAGCAGTGAAGCGCTTCGGGCAGATGAAAAACTGTTTTTT.

In this sample, this clonotype turned up a few times. The CDR3 carries no conserved terminal phenylalanine or tryptophan, so it likely arises from a read error. The V call is TRBV6-1, the J call TRBJ2-4; 8 bases match TRBD2. The length of the CDR3 is 14 residues. Germline V CDR1 and CDR2: MNHNS, SASEGT. Germline trimming cut 7 bases from V and 6 bases from J; bases unmatched to any gene: 8. DNA for the CDR3: TGTGCCAGCACTCATATTCGGGGGGGAAACATTCAGTACCTC. It translates to CASTHIRGGNIQYL.

This chain links TRBV7-9 with TRBJ2-7; D not resolved. The CDR3 has 11 amino acids. Germline loops: CDR1 SEHNR, CDR2 FQNEAQ (reference sequence). V was cut by 3 bases and J by 6 bases, with 6 bases left in between. CDR3 coding DNA: TGTGCCAGCAGCTTTGAGCGCGAGCAGTACTTC. Its protein product is CASSFEREQYF.

This clonotype has a count of ten or more. The chain joins TRBV11-2 to TRBJ1-2; D not certain. Trimming stripped 5 bases from V and 8 bases from J, with 15 bases between. The length of the CDR3 is 13 residues. From germline, CDR1 is SGHAT and CDR2 FQNNGV. The CDR3 region is CASSVSPRRGYTF. The CDR3 region has the DNA TGTGCCAGCAGCGTTTCTCCCCGAAGAGGCTACACCTTC.

Note on this clonotype: Since a much larger clone is just one base distant, this may be a read error. The gene calls are TRBV10-3 and TRBJ2-7; 11 bases map to TRBD2. J lost 4 bases, V lost 5 bases, and 7 bases had no gene match. This CDR3 comprises 15 residues. Germline V gene data show CDR1 as ENHRY and CDR2 as SYGVKD. The CDR3 protein is CAISFSLAGGYEQYF. DNA of the CDR3: TGTGCCATCAGTTTCAGCCTAGCGGGAGGTTACGAGCAGTACTTC.

This clonotype showed up many times. The CDR3 coding sequence is TGTGCCAGCAGGGCCGGGAGCCCCTATGGCTACACCTTC. Protein sequence: CASRAGSPYGYTF. The chain joins TRBV2 to TRBJ1-2; no firm D call. Trimming left V 6 bases short and J 4 bases short, with 12 bases between. This CDR3 region has 13 residues. The germline gives CDR1 SNHLY, CDR2 FYNNEI.

With regard to this clonotype: The junction differs from germline at one of its ends, possibly a read error. The chain couples TRBV27 to TRBJ1-2, with D hard to call. The CDR3 is made up of 14 amino acids. Germline values: CDR1 MNHEY, CDR2 SMNVEV (reference sequence). The CDR3 coding sequence is TGTGCCAGCAGTTTCGGGGTAGAGGGCTATGGTTACACCTTC. Protein product: CASSFGVEGYGYTF.

This clonotype was detected a few times. It differs at one base from a far larger clone, so likely a read error. The CDR3 here is CASRGTEACF. DNA of the CDR3: TGTGCCAGCCGGGGAACTGAAGCTTGCTTT. The chain uses TRBV6-1 and TRBJ1-1, with D hard to call. Germline CDR1 MNHNS, CDR2 SASEGT. CDR3 length: 10 residues.

This clonotype has only a few counts. The chain uses TRBV11-1 and TRBJ2-2; the match to TRBD1 covers 7 bases. CDR3 size: 16 residues. The J segment lost 0 bases and the V segment lost 4 bases, leaving 5 bases of the junction unmatched. Germline loops: CDR1 SGHAT, CDR2 FQDESV (reference sequence). CDR3 in amino acids: CASSSGQEANTGELFF. CDR3 nucleotides: TGTGCCAGCAGCTCCGGACAGGAGGCGAACACCGGGGAGCTGTTTTTT.

This clonotype was counted many times. J is TRBJ1-1 and V is TRBV6-1; no clear D. The CDR3 is 15 residues long. The germline V gene encodes CDR1 MNHNS and CDR2 SASEGT. The V gene lost 0 bases and the J gene lost 0 bases, with 8 bases spanning the gap. The CDR3: CASSEAAALNTEAFF. In nucleotides, the CDR3 is TGTGCCAGCAGTGAAGCGGCAGCCCTGAACACTGAAGCTTTCTTT.